This is a list of T cell receptor beta chains from one sample in a study of T cells expressing NK-cell markers. TCRdb reanalyzed the 5' RACE reads, giving one entry per CDR3 protein sequence and no DNA. The table gives a few hundred thousand distinct CDR3 sequences; the top ten clones make up under 6.5% of it. The source material was blood T cells: a sorted CD56 or NKG2C T cell subset, CD4+ or CD8+ T cells, or bulk PBMC T cells (not recorded which). These receptors came from a man aged 18 to 69 in good health. CDR3s include the opening cysteine and the closing phenylalanine or tryptophan. Each record gives: V gene, J gene, CDR3 protein.

v_gene: TRBV18
j_gene: TRBJ2-5
CDR3aa: CATSPQGMETQYF

v_gene: TRBV18
j_gene: TRBJ1-3
CDR3aa: CASSGQGSGNTIYF

v_gene: TRBV6-5
j_gene: TRBJ2-7
CDR3aa: CASSYGGRGLYEQYF

v_gene: TRBV6-2/TRBV6-3
j_gene: TRBJ2-1
CDR3aa: CASSRPPSSRRSYNEQFF

v_gene: TRBV25-1
j_gene: TRBJ2-1
CDR3aa: CASSFGTVTIEQFF

v_gene: TRBV20-1
j_gene: TRBJ2-3
CDR3aa: CSASDREFTDTQYF

v_gene: TRBV7-9
j_gene: TRBJ2-1
CDR3aa: CASSLNRDTKQFF

v_gene: TRBV7-2
j_gene: TRBJ2-3
CDR3aa: CASSLDATGSTDTQYF

v_gene: TRBV20-1
j_gene: TRBJ2-7
CDR3aa: CSARVGAGTRRYEQYF

v_gene: TRBV2
j_gene: TRBJ2-1
CDR3aa: CASSEGSSYNEQFF

v_gene: TRBV4-2
j_gene: TRBJ2-3
CDR3aa: CASSQVSGAEDTQYF

v_gene: TRBV12-3/TRBV12-4
j_gene: TRBJ2-4
CDR3aa: CASSFLGGGIQYF

v_gene: TRBV19
j_gene: TRBJ2-1
CDR3aa: CASSKEGNYNNEQFF